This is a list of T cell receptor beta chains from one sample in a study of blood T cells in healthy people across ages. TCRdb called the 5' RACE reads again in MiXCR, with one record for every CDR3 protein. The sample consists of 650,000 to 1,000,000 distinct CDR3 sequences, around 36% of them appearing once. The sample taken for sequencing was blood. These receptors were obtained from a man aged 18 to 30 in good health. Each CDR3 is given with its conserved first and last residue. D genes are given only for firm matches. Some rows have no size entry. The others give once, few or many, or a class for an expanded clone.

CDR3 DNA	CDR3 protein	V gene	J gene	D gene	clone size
TGTGCCAGCAGCGCCCTTAGAGGAGTTAATTCACCCCTCCACTTT	CASSALRGVNSPLHF	TRBV6-6	TRBJ1-6	NA	NA
TGTGCCAGCAGTGAGGACATTACGCCCCTCAATGAGCAGTTCTTC	CASSEDITPLNEQFF	TRBV25-1	TRBJ2-1	NA	few
TGCAGCGTTGGGTCCGAGCGGGGGGGCCCCAATGAGCAGTTCTTC	CSVGSERGGPNEQFF	TRBV29-1	TRBJ2-1	TRBD2	NA
TGCGCCAGCATCCCCTCGACAGGGGAGAAGGAGCAGTACTTC	CASIPSTGEKEQYF	TRBV5-1	TRBJ2-7	TRBD1	once
TGTGCCAGCACAAACAGGGCTGACTATGGCTACACCTTC	CASTNRADYGYTF	TRBV6-5	TRBJ1-2	NA	few
TGTGCCAGCAGTTCGAGGGAGGGAACAGATACGCAGTATTTT	CASSSREGTDTQYF	TRBV28	TRBJ2-3	TRBD2	NA
TGTGCCAGCAGCTTAGCTCGACATACCAACTATGGCTACACCTTC	CASSLARHTNYGYTF	TRBV7-2	TRBJ1-2	NA	few
TGTGCCAGCCGCCATCCCGGGACAGGGTTTAATGAGCAGTTCTTC	CASRHPGTGFNEQFF	TRBV12-3/TRBV12-4	TRBJ2-1	TRBD1	few
TGTGCCAGCAGTTTGGGAAGTGGGGACATTCAGTACTTC	CASSLGSGDIQYF	TRBV12-3/TRBV12-4	TRBJ2-4	NA	many
TGTGCCAGCAGCTTAGGGCTCCCCGGGGAGGAGCAGTACTTC	CASSLGLPGEEQYF	TRBV7-9	TRBJ2-7	NA	once
TGTGCCAGCACGCGGACTAGGCCGGTAAATGAGCAGTACTTC	CASTRTRPVNEQYF	TRBV2	TRBJ2-5	TRBD2	NA
TGCGCCAGCAGCCCGTGGACAGGGAACACTGAAGCTTTCTTT	CASSPWTGNTEAFF	TRBV5-1	TRBJ1-1	TRBD1	few
TGCAGCGTTGAAGGAAGTGGCAGGGCAAACACCGGGGAGCTGTTTTTT	CSVEGSGRANTGELFF	TRBV29-1	TRBJ2-2	NA	few
TGTGCCAGCAGCATGCCCCGACAGGGGGGCGATCAGCCCCAGCATTTT	CASSMPRQGGDQPQHF	TRBV21-1	TRBJ1-5	NA	NA
TGTGCCACCAGCAGAGATATTAGGGCCGGGGTGACACCCCTCCACTTT	CATSRDIRAGVTPLHF	TRBV15	TRBJ1-6	NA	many
TGCAGTGCCCTGACCGGCGCTGTGCGAGGCTACACCTTC	CSALTGAVRGYTF	TRBV20-1	TRBJ1-2	NA	NA
TGTGCCAGCAGTGTGGAAGCGGGGTACAATGAGCAGTACTTC	CASSVEAGYNEQYF	TRBV2	TRBJ2-7	TRBD2	few
TGTGCCAGCAGCTCAGCGCGCGGGCTGAGGAACACCGGGGAGCTGTTTTTT	CASSSARGLRNTGELFF	TRBV7-2	TRBJ2-2	NA	few
TGTGCCAGCGGGTGGGGATGGGGCACAGATACGCAGTATTTT	CASGWGWGTDTQYF	TRBV28	TRBJ2-3	NA	NA
TGTGCCAGCAGGACCGGGACAACGAACACCGGGGAGCTGTTTTTT	CASRTGTTNTGELFF	TRBV12-3/TRBV12-4	TRBJ2-2	NA	few
TGTGCCAGCAGCGACCCTCCGGGACTCCCGAGGGAGACTGAAGCTTTCTTT	CASSDPPGLPRETEAFF	TRBV21-1	TRBJ1-1	NA	NA
TGTGCCAGCAGCTTAGGAAGGGGTCGGGAGACCCAGTACTTC	CASSLGRGRETQYF	TRBV7-2	TRBJ2-5	NA	NA
TGTGCCAGCAGCTACCTAAGACAGAATACGCAGTATTTT	CASSYLRQNTQYF	TRBV2	TRBJ2-3	NA	NA
TGTGCCAGCAGCAAAGCGGGGGGGTACAATGAGCAGTTCTTC	CASSKAGGYNEQFF	TRBV9	TRBJ2-1	TRBD2	NA
TGCAGCGTTGGCGGAGCCGAAGAGACCCAGTACTTC	CSVGGAEETQYF	TRBV29-1	TRBJ2-5	NA	NA
TGTGCCAGCAGCGCCCTCGGCAGCGGGGGGGCCAGTGAGCGGTTCTTC	CASSALGSGGASERFF	TRBV9	TRBJ2-1	TRBD2	NA
TGTGCCAGCACTACCCCCCGGAATTCACCCCTCCACTTT	CASTTPRNSPLHF	TRBV6-2/TRBV6-3	TRBJ1-6	NA	few
TGCGCCAGCAGCAGAGAACTAGCGGGGCGGCAGTTCTTC	CASSRELAGRQFF	TRBV5-1	TRBJ2-1	TRBD2	NA
TGTGCCAGCAGCCCAGCGGGGGTTTCCTACAATGAGCAGTACTTC	CASSPAGVSYNEQYF	TRBV7-2	TRBJ2-7	TRBD2	NA
TGTGCCAGCAGCTTACGGGCGGGGGAACCTAGCACAGATACGCAGTATTTT	CASSLRAGEPSTDTQYF	TRBV7-9	TRBJ2-3	TRBD2	NA
TGTGCCAGCAGAAAAAATTCCGGGACAGACTACAATGAGCAGTACTTC	CASRKNSGTDYNEQYF	TRBV7-9	TRBJ2-7	TRBD1	NA
TGTGCCAGCAGTTCCCGGACAGGTGAAAAACTGTTTTTT	CASSSRTGEKLFF	TRBV28	TRBJ1-4	TRBD1	few
TGTGCCAGCAGCTGGGACATTCCAAAGTCTGAAGCTTTCTTT	CASSWDIPKSEAFF	TRBV12-3/TRBV12-4	TRBJ1-1	NA	NA
TGTGCCAGCAGCCAGGGCGAACCGGGACTAGCGGGTGTGTACAATGAGCAGTTCTTC	CASSQGEPGLAGVYNEQFF	TRBV6-1	TRBJ2-1	TRBD2	few
TGTGCCAGCAGCTTGAGTCGGGAGAAGGAGCAGTACTTC	CASSLSREKEQYF	TRBV7-2	TRBJ2-7	NA	NA
TGTGCCAGCAGTTACCTCGGGACAGGGCTCGATTCACCCCTCCACTTT	CASSYLGTGLDSPLHF	TRBV27	TRBJ1-6	TRBD1	NA
TGTGCCAGCAGGGGCAGGGACAGGGGAGACTATGGCTACACCTTC	CASRGRDRGDYGYTF	TRBV2	TRBJ1-2	TRBD1	NA
TGTGCCAGCAGCTACGACAGGCTCCCCTACGAGCAGTACTTC	CASSYDRLPYEQYF	TRBV28	TRBJ2-7	NA	NA
TGTGCCAGCAGTGACGCGCGGGGGGGCAATGAGCAGTTCTTC	CASSDARGGNEQFF	TRBV6-4	TRBJ2-1	TRBD2	many
TGTGCCAGCAGTGAAACAGGGGGCTTGTCCTACAATGAGCAGTTCTTC	CASSETGGLSYNEQFF	TRBV12-3/TRBV12-4	TRBJ2-1	TRBD1	few
TGCGCCAGCAGCGGTTTTGGGACAGGATTTTACAATGAGCAGTACTTC	CASSGFGTGFYNEQYF	TRBV5-1	TRBJ2-5	TRBD1	NA
TGCGCCAGCAGCTTACTTCAGCGTTCCTTGAACACTGAAGCTTTCTTT	CASSLLQRSLNTEAFF	TRBV5-1	TRBJ1-1	NA	NA
TGTGCCAGCAGCTTCCTGGACAGAGGGGCTGAAGCTTTCTTT	CASSFLDRGAEAFF	TRBV7-2	TRBJ1-1	NA	few
TGCAGTGCTCCACTCCAGGAGGAGCAAGAGACCCAGTACTTC	CSAPLQEEQETQYF	TRBV20-1	TRBJ2-5	NA	NA
TGTGCTGCCAAAGAGGGGAATTCTGGCTACACCTTC	CAAKEGNSGYTF	TRBV6-5	TRBJ1-2	NA	NA
TGTGCCAGCAGCGTAGAGGCTGCGGCTGGCACAGATACGCAGTATTTT	CASSVEAAAGTDTQYF	TRBV9	TRBJ2-3	NA	many
TGTGCCAGCAGCGTTAGTGGCGGGAGGGGGAACATTCAGTACTTC	CASSVSGGRGNIQYF	TRBV9	TRBJ2-4	TRBD2	NA
TGTGCCAGCAGCCCTAGAGGTCGGGACAGGCATGAAAAACTGTTTTTT	CASSPRGRDRHEKLFF	TRBV9	TRBJ1-4	TRBD1	few
TGCGCCAGCACGGTCGGACCTTTTATGAACACTGAAGCTTTCTTT	CASTVGPFMNTEAFF	TRBV5-1	TRBJ1-1	NA	NA
TGCAGTGCTAGAGCCAGGGATAGCGATGTCTTCAATGAGCAGTTCTTC	CSARARDSDVFNEQFF	TRBV20-1	TRBJ2-1	NA	NA
TGCAGTGCTAGAGATTCCGGGACAGGGTGGAGGGAGACCCAGTACTTC	CSARDSGTGWRETQYF	TRBV20-1	TRBJ2-5	TRBD1	many
TGTGCCAGCAGTACCAGACAGGGAAATGAAAAACTGTTTTTT	CASSTRQGNEKLFF	TRBV12-3/TRBV12-4	TRBJ1-4	TRBD1	many
TGTGCCAGCAGCCCTAAATGGGAGGAGACCCAGTACTTC	CASSPKWEETQYF	TRBV25-1	TRBJ2-5	NA	few